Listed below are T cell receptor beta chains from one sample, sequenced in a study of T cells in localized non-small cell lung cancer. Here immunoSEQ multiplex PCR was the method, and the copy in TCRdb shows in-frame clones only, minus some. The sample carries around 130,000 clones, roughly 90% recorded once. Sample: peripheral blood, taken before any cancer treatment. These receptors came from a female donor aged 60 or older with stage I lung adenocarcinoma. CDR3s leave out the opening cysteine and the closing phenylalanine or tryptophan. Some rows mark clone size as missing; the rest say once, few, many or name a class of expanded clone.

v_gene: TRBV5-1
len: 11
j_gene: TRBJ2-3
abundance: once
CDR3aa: ASSPEGLDTQY

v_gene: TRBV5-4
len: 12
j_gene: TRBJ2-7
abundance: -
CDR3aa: ASSQDLVGYEQY

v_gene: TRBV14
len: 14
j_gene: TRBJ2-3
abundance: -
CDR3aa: ASSQVTSATTDTQY

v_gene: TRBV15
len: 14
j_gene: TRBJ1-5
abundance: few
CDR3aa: ATSRDYPGSGQPQH

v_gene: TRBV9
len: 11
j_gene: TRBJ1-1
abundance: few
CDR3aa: ASSPPGRTEAF

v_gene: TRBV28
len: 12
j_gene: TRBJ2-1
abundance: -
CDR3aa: ASSSPAGRDEQF

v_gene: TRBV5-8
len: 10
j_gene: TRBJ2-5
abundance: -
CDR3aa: ASSKHAGVAY

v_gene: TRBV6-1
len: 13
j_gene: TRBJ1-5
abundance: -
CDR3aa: ASSSQGRINQPQH

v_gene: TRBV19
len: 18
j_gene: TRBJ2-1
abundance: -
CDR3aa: ASNPAAVSGRAHSYNEQF

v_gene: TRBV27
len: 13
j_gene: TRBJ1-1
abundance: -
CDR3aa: ASSPWGEQNTEAF

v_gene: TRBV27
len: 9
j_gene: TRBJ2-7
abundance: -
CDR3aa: ASSQGWEQY

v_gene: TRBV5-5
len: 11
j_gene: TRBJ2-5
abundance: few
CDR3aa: ASRGGAGETQY

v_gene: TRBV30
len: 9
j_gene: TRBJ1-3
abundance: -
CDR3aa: AWSHTDTIY

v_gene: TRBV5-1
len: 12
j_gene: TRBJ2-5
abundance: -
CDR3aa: ASNPRGQGETQY

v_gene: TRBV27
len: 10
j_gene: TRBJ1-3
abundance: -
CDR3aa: ASSSPGNTIY

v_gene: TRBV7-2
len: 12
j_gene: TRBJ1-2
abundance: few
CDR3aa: ASSLAGPGSGYT

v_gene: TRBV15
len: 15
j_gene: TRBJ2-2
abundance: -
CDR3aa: ATSRDRVAGAIGELF

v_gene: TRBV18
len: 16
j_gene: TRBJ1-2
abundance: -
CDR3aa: ASSESFGRTGANYGYT

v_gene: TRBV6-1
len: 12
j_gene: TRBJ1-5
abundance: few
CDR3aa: ASSSTGGGQPQH

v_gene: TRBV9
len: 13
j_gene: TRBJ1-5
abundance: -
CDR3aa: ASSVAEGADQPQH

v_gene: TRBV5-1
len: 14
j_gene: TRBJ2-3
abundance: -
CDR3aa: ASSLAGTSVTDTQY

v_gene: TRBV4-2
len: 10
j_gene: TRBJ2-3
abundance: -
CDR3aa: ASSQTADMQY

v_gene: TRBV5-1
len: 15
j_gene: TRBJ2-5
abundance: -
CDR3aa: ASSLDVGTGDRETQY

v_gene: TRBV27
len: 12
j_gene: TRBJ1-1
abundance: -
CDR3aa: ASSSRQGAQQAF

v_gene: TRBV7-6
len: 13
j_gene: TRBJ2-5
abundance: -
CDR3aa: ASSPHPGLQETQY

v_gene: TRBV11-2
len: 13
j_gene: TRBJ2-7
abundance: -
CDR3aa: ASSLVSLGRGSLY

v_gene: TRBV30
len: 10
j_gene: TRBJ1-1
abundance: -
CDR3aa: AWKWLNTEAF

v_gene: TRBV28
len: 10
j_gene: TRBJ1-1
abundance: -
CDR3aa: ASIGMRTEAF

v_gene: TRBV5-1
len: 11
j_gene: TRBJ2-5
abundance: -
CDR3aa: ASSQSNQETQY

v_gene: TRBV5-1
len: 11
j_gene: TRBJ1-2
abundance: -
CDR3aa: ASQGSPKDGYT

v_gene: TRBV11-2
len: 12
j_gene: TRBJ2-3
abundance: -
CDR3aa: ASSLGLGVSAQY

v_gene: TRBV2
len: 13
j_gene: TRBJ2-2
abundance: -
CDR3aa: ASSESGATTGELF

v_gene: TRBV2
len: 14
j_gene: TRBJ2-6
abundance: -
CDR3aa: ASLRDSLLGANVLT

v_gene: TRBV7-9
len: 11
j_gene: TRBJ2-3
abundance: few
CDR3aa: ATALGVRDTQY

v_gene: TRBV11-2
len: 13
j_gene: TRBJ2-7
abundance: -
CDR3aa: ASSHKGGLVNEQY